This T cell receptor beta chain appears in the sequencing data of a study of T cell responses to AZD1222 COVID-19 vaccine. Study-wide background: It was second doses at about 4 or about 12 weeks that were pooled.

Measured with immunoSEQ multiplex PCR; TCRdb has only the in-frame clones, and not every one. The sample has roughly 120,000 clones; approximately 86% are singletons. CDR1 and CDR2 from the germline V gene are SGHDT and YYEEEE. V was clipped by 5 bases and J by 7 bases, with 26 bases between them. The CDR3 is 17 residues long. Note on this clone: No antigen is known for it.

Study conclusions and caveats: At study baseline, merely more than 5 AZD1222 recipients were seropositive. Spike-wide vaccine-associated CD4 TCRs dominated at 160-218 and 743-854. Donors were chiefly white British, with a greater number of females, and clonal diversity was perhaps underestimated.

The origin of this receptor is an adult in good health. V is TRBV5-6 and J is TRBJ2-3; D is perhaps TRBD2 (6 bases). The source was peripheral blood, collected on day 0 of AZD1222 vaccination. This CDR3 is CASSSPPGDSNRNTQYF. In DNA, the CDR3 is TGTGCCAGCAGTAGCCCCCCGGGGGACTCTAATCGGAATACGCAGTATTTT.